Described below is a single TCR beta chain sequence and its context. Its specificity is not known. These data originate in a study of T-cell memory formation after mild COVID-19. Study observations and caveats: Certain responding clones were present in pre-infection memory, suggesting participation of cross-reactive memory. Day 37-peaking second-wave clones had unconfirmed SARS-CoV-2 specificity. Clones that got smaller from day 15 to 85 had even CD4/CD8, while clones growing later tipped toward CD4+.

5'RACE primed at constant segments yielded TCR alpha and TCR beta cDNA libraries bearing sample barcodes and UMIs. TCRdb redid the calling of the 5' RACE reads with MiXCR, one entry per CDR3 protein. This sample has 400,000 to 500,000 distinct CDR3 sequences, with over 15% found just once. The CDR3 loop spans 14 amino acids. The V and J ends lost 5 bases and 2 bases respectively, with 11 bases between them. Looked up from germline, CDR1 is SGHTA and CDR2 is FQGTGA. This receptor was identified in a man younger than 35 who had mild COVID-19 (a few samples of this study predate the infection). Cell type and time point are not known. This rearrangement joins TRBV7-3 to TRBJ2-3; D possibly corresponds to TRBD2 (5 bases). Sequencing was performed on PBMCs or a T cell subset sorted from them (not recorded which). CDR3 nucleotide sequence: TGTGCCAGCAGCCGGACGGGAAACACAGATACGCAGTATTTT. Encoded protein: CASSRTGNTDTQYF.